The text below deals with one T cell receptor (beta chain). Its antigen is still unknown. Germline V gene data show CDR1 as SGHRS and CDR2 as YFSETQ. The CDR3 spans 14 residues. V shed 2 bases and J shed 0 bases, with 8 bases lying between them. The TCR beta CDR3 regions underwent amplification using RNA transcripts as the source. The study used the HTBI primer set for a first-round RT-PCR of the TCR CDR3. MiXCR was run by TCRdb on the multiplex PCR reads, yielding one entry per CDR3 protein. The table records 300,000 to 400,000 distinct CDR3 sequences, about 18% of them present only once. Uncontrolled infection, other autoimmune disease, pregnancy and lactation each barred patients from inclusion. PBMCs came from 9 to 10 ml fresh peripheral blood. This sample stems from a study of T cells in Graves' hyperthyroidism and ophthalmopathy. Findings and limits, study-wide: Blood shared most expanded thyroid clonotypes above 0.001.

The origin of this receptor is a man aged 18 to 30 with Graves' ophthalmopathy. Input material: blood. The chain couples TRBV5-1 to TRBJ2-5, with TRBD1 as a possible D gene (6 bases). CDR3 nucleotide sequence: TGCGCCAGCAGCTTCGGACAGAACCAAGAGACCCAGTACTTC. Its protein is CASSFGQNQETQYF.